This T cell receptor (beta chain) was identified in a study of T cells in Graves' hyperthyroidism and ophthalmopathy. Study context: It was at initial diagnosis, before any treatment, that peripheral blood was collected.

The V and J ends lost 2 bases and 0 bases, in that order; junction bases with no gene match: 5. Germline-derived CDR1 and CDR2 are KGHSH and LQKENI. The CDR3 totals 17 residues. TCR beta CDR3 regions were amplified from RNA. HTBI primers were the set used in a first-round RT-PCR of the TCR CDR3. TCRdb ran MiXCR on the multiplex PCR reads and lists one entry per CDR3 protein. The table records 250,000 to 300,000 distinct CDR3 sequences, roughly 15% of them present only once. Patients aged 18 to 65 had newly diagnosed hyperthyroidism that had lasted under 2 months. In making diagnoses, clinical symptoms, serum thyroxine and TRAb, thyroid ultrasound and orbital computed tomography were all used.

The clonotype originates from a woman in her thirties or forties with Graves' hyperthyroidism that later progressed to Graves' ophthalmopathy. The source material was blood. The chain links TRBV18 to TRBJ2-3, with TRBD2 matching over 10 bases. CDR3 nucleotides: TGTGCCAGCTCACCAAATCTAGCGGGAGCAAGCACAGATACGCAGTATTTT. This codes for CASSPNLAGASTDTQYF.